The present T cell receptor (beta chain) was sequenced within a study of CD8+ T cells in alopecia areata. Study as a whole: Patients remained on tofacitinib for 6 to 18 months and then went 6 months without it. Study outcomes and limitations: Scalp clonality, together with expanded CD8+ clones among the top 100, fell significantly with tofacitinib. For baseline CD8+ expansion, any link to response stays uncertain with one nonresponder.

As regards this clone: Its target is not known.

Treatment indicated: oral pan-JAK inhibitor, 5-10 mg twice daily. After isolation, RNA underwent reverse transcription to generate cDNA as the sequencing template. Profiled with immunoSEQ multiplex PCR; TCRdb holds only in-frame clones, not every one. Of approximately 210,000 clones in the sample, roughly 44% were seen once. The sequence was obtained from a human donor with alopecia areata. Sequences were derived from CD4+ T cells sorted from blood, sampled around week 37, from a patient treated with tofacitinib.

As DNA, the CDR3 is TGCGCCAGCAGCCAAGGACGGGCTAGCTTCAACGAGCAGTACTTC. It yields the protein CASSQGRASFNEQYF. The rearrangement links TRBV4-3 to TRBJ2-7; D perhaps matches TRBD2 (5 bases). V gave up 1 base and J gave up 5 bases, with 15 bases separating them. This CDR3 comprises 15 residues. Germline CDR1 reads LGHNA; CDR2 reads YSLEER.